This T cell receptor (beta chain) was profiled in a study of shared clonotypes between healthy human individuals. Study outcomes and limitations: Naive CD4 clonotype sharing across several donors was about 5%. In general, naive subsets displayed greater estimated richness than memory subsets did.

A note on this clone: Its specificity is unknown.

V gave up 2 bases and J gave up 11 bases, with 11 bases separating them. The CDR3 covers 12 residues. Germline V gene lookup returns CDR1 MNHNS and CDR2 SASEGT. The authors distributed each subset's genomic DNA evenly over several immunoSEQ plates. Assay used: immunoSEQ multiplex PCR; TCRdb lists only in-frame clones, some missing. The table includes around 2.5 million clones, under 95% detected once. The V call is TRBV6-1, the J call TRBJ2-3; no clear D. Sequencing used naive CD4+ T cells from PBMCs. Subset in this sample: CD45RA+ positively selected. This TCR was sampled from a man younger than 30 in good health. Some clones in this sample may be carry-over from other donors' samples. Here the CDR3 reads CASSEPRYGQYF. DNA of the CDR3: TGTGCCAGCAGTGAACCCAGATACGGGCAGTATTTT.